One TCR beta chain is described in this entry. This CDR3 is built from 15 residues. Trimming cost V 3 bases and J 7 bases; bases outside gene matches: 9. Per germline, CDR1 MNHEY and CDR2 SMNVEV (reference sequence). Original data processing: Amplification with reference gene primers provided the estimates of nucleated cell counts. TCRdb's table, derived via immunoSEQ multiplex PCR, lists solely in-frame clones and lacks some. The V and J calls and clone size come from that table; D and trimming were worked out from the DNA. The sample has roughly 300,000 clones; more than 80% are singletons. These data are taken from a study of blood T cell repertoires in COVID-19. Looking at the study overall: Spain, Italy and the United States supplied samples that represented acute and convalescent COVID-19. T cells, B-cell-depleted T cells, or PBMCs provided the cDNA or gDNA that served as material.

The clonotype was recovered from a man between 18 and 29 years old who had recovered from COVID-19. The sequenced sample was peripheral blood. The J gene is TRBJ1-3, the V gene TRBV27, with 7 bases matching TRBD1. The CDR3 loop reads CASSFGGDRANTIYF. CDR3 DNA: TGTGCCAGCAGTTTCGGGGGCGACAGGGCGAACACCATATATTTT.